This T cell receptor beta chain stems from a study of radiotherapy plus CTLA-4 blockade in lung cancer. Across the whole study: The study recorded objective responses in roughly a sixth of patients and disease control in 25% to 35%. Study-wide points: The study found tumor-derived TCR clones expanded in blood after radiotherapy plus ipilimumab. Among reported predictors of response, early blood T cell clone dynamics with interferon-beta performed best.

The repertoire was sequenced with immunoSEQ multiplex PCR; TCRdb's copy has only in-frame clones and lacks some. The data contain 50,000 to 65,000 clones, 75% to 80% of them singletons. Chemo-refractory metastatic non-small-cell lung cancer patients were treated with focal radiation plus CTLA-4 blockade with ipilimumab. In regard to this clone: No antigen is known for it.

The sequence derives from a human donor with non-small cell lung cancer whose response to radiotherapy plus ipilimumab could not be evaluated. Sequenced here: peripheral blood, sampled from a patient treated with radiotherapy plus ipilimumab.

The CDR3 DNA is TGTGCCAGCAGTGGACAGACGAAACAAGAGACCCAGTACTTC. Encoded protein: CASSGQTKQETQYF. The chain is built from TRBV2 and TRBJ2-5; D may be TRBD1 (5 bases). V was pared by 4 bases and J by 2 bases, with 11 bases between. This CDR3 spans 14 amino acids. Germline loops: CDR1 SNHLY, CDR2 FYNNEI.